Following are 9 T cell receptor beta chains from one sample sequenced in a study of blood T cell repertoires in COVID-19. TCRdb keeps only in-frame clones here, not all; method: immunoSEQ multiplex PCR. This sample has about 260,000 clones, with 70% to 90% found just once. Sequencing was performed on peripheral blood. The source is a man younger than 35 with active or convalescent COVID-19.

This clone was counted a single time. The rearrangement uses TRBV14 and TRBJ2-1, with D perhaps TRBD1 (5 bases). Germline CDR1 reads SGHDN; CDR2 reads FVKESK. The CDR3 spans 16 residues. V was trimmed by 2 bases and J by 2 bases, leaving 13 bases between them. DNA of the CDR3: TGTGCCAGCAGCCAAAGAAGCAGGGTAACCTACAATGAGCAGTTCTTC. Translated: CASSQRSRVTYNEQFF.

The table lists this clone with a few counts. The chain combines TRBV7-2 with TRBJ1-1, with D uncertain. This CDR3 has 12 amino acids. From germline, CDR1 is SGHTA and CDR2 FQGNSA. Trimming cost V 1 base and J 8 bases, with 8 bases left between them. CDR3 residues: CASSLDNHEAFF. The CDR3 DNA follows: TGTGCCAGCAGCTTAGACAACCACGAAGCTTTCTTT.

The chain carries TRBV24-1 and TRBJ1-5; no clear D gene. Germline V gives CDR1 KGHDR, CDR2 SFDVKD. The CDR3 is 16 residues long. Trimming left V 6 bases short and J 0 bases short, with 14 bases between. In nucleotides, the CDR3 is TGTGCCACCAGTAGAGCGACGAACTATAGCAATCAGCCCCAGCATTTT. Protein: CATSRATNYSNQPQHF.

This clone was seen more than once but under ten times. The chain couples TRBV9 to TRBJ2-1, with a tentative D call TRBD2 (5 bases). Trimming stripped 6 bases from V and 8 bases from J, with 18 bases between. The CDR3 is made up of 14 amino acids. From germline, CDR1 is SGDLS and CDR2 YYNGEE. Written as DNA, the CDR3 is TGTGCCAGCACCACTTTCGACCTCGGGGATGAGCAGTTCTTC. This gives the protein CASTTFDLGDEQFF.

V is TRBV18 and J is TRBJ1-1, with 12 bases aligning to TRBD1. Trimming cost V 4 bases and J 4 bases; bases outside gene matches: 7. There are 16 residues in the CDR3. Germline V lookup: CDR1 KGHSH, CDR2 LQKENI. The CDR3 DNA reads as TGTGCCAGCTCACTCTCCGGGACAGGGGGCGTCACTGAAGCTTTCTTT. Amino acids: CASSLSGTGGVTEAFF.

The rearrangement joins TRBV3-1 (or the pseudogene TRBV3-2) to TRBJ2-1, with a possible D match to TRBD2 (6 bases). With 4 bases removed from V and 4 bases from J, the gap between germline ends came to 20 bases. Germline CDR1 LGHDT, CDR2 YNNKEL (reference sequence). CDR3 size: 17 residues. The CDR3 DNA sequence: TGTGCCAGCAGCCCACCGCCTAGCGACCCATATTACAATGAGCAGTTCTTC. Its protein is CASSPPPSDPYYNEQFF.

J is TRBJ2-7 and V is TRBV20-1; 10 bases map to TRBD2. This CDR3 has 16 residues. Germline CDR1 and CDR2: DFQATT and SNEGSKA (reference sequence). The J segment lost 6 bases and the V segment lost 3 bases, leaving 14 bases of the junction unmatched. CDR3 DNA: TGCAGTGCTAGTCCTTCTAGCGGGAGTGGGAGGAGCGAGCAGTACTTC. Amino acid sequence: CSASPSSGSGRSEQYF.

Notes on this clone: Additional DNA sequences in this sample encode the identical CDR3. The V call is TRBV7-2, the J call TRBJ2-7, with 7 bases fitting TRBD2. With V trimmed by 0 bases and J by 2 bases, 1 base remained unmatched. Germline loops: CDR1 SGHTA, CDR2 FQGNSA. The CDR3 contains 14 residues. CDR3 bases: TGTGCCAGCAGCTTAGCGGGGGGGACCTACGAGCAGTACTTC. Protein product: CASSLAGGTYEQYF.

J is TRBJ2-5 and V is TRBV5-4; D is possibly TRBD2 (5 bases). CDR1 is SGHNT and CDR2 is YYREEE in the germline V gene (reference sequence). The V end was cut by 5 bases, the J end by 4 bases, with 9 bases between. This CDR3 comprises 12 residues. The CDR3 reads CASRAEAETQYF. CDR3 nucleotide sequence: TGTGCCAGCAGGGCGGAGGCAGAGACCCAGTACTTC. Full variable domain (rest looked up from reference TRBV5-4 and TRBJ2-5): ETGVTQSPTHLIKTRGQQVTLRCSSQSGHNTVSWYQQALGQGPQFIFQYYREEENGRGNFPPRFSGLQFPNYSSELNVNALELDDSALYLCASRAEAETQYFGPGTRLLVL.